One and the same sample provided the 31 T cell receptor beta chains below, sequenced in a study of CD4 T cells in relation to SARS-CoV-2 and coronaviruses. TCRdb's copy holds only in-frame clones and misses some; the assay was immunoSEQ multiplex PCR. This sample has 55,000 to 75,000 clones; 80% to 90% occur once, and the top ten carry 1.5% to 2%. Unexposed donor CD4+ T cells date from about 2011-2018, before the COVID-19 pandemic. The material sequenced was memory CD4+ T cells from PBMCs. These receptors were taken from a human donor in good health.

V and J are TRBV7-9 and TRBJ2-1; 9 nucleotides align to TRBD2. This CDR3 has 15 residues. The V segment lost 3 bases and the J segment 8 bases; nucleotides outside the gene matches: 8. Germline V gene data show CDR1 as SEHNR and CDR2 as FQNEAQ (reference sequence). Here the CDR3 DNA reads TGTGCCAGCAGCTTGGAGACTAGCGGTAGGGATGAGCAGTTCTTC. Translated, it gives CASSLETSGRDEQFF. The variable domain in full, completed from reference TRBV7-9 and TRBJ2-1, reads DTGVSQNPRHKITKRGQNVTFRCDPISEHNRLYWYRQTLGQGPEFLTYFQNEAQLEKSRLLSDRFSAERPKGSFSTLEIQRTEQGDSAMYLCASSLETSGRDEQFFGPGTRLTVL.

This chain uses TRBV3-1 (or the pseudogene TRBV3-2) with TRBJ2-2; a weak D match, TRBD2 (6 bases). This CDR3 spans 17 amino acids. Germline values: CDR1 LGHDT, CDR2 YNNKEL (reference sequence). The ends were cut back, 0 bases at V and 0 bases at J, with 11 bases in the middle. The CDR3 reads CASSQDWAGSNTGELFF. The CDR3, as DNA: TGTGCCAGCAGCCAAGATTGGGCGGGGTCGAACACCGGGGAGCTGTTTTTT.

The chain carries TRBV5-1 and TRBJ1-1; TRBD1 agrees at 8 bases. J gave up 1 base and V 4 bases, and 9 bases lay outside the gene matches. Germline V gene sequence: CDR1 SGHRS, CDR2 YFSETQ. The CDR3 is 16 residues long. CDR3 protein: CASSTDPTGENTEAFF. For the CDR3, the DNA is TGCGCCAGCAGCACGGATCCGACAGGGGAGAACACTGAAGCTTTCTTT.

This rearrangement joins TRBV6-4 to TRBJ1-1; TRBD1 is a possible D gene (6 bases). The CDR3 totals 15 residues. Germline CDR1 reads MRHNA; CDR2 reads SNTAGT. The V end lost 7 bases, the J end lost 0 bases, and 15 bases lay between the germline ends. This CDR3 reads CASKTEDSLNTEAFF. The CDR3 region has the DNA TGTGCCAGCAAAACGGAGGACAGCTTGAACACTGAAGCTTTCTTT.

The CDR3 here is CASRPGGRALGELFF. In DNA, the CDR3 is TGTGCCAGCAGACCGGGCGGGAGGGCCCTCGGGGAGCTGTTTTTT. The chain recombines TRBV7-9 with TRBJ2-2, with 9 bases matching TRBD2. The CDR3 runs to 15 residues. Germline V lookup: CDR1 SEHNR, CDR2 FQNEAQ (reference sequence). The V gene end was trimmed by 6 bases and the J gene end by 7 bases; junction bases not matched to a gene: 9.

The chain recombines TRBV5-1 with TRBJ1-5; perhaps TRBD1 as D (6 bases). Deletions cut 0 bases from V and 2 bases from J, with 15 bases between. The CDR3 contains 17 residues. Germline V gene lookup returns CDR1 SGHRS and CDR2 YFSETQ. The CDR3 coding sequence is TGCGCCAGCAGCTTGGGCCCCGGGGCAGGGGGCAATCAGCCCCAGCATTTT. Its translation is CASSLGPGAGGNQPQHF.

The V gene is TRBV7-9, the J gene TRBJ2-5; D is unresolved. The CDR3 sequence is 15 residues long. Per the germline V gene, CDR1 is SEHNR and CDR2 is FQNEAQ (reference sequence). Between the trimmed V and J ends, which lost 1 base and 5 bases, there was a span of 14 bases. Here the CDR3 reads CASSLGLLSEETQYF. DNA of the CDR3: TGTGCCAGCAGCTTAGGCCTACTGAGTGAGGAGACCCAGTACTTC.

The V and J genes are TRBV30 and TRBJ1-5, with 10 bases matching TRBD1. The germline V gene encodes CDR1 GTSNPN and CDR2 SVGIG (reference sequence). The CDR3 consists of 15 residues. Losses at the gene ends were 3 bases for V and 3 bases for J; bases not matched to a gene: 5. The CDR3 spells CAWSAGTGDNQPQHF. In DNA, the CDR3 is TGTGCCTGGAGCGCTGGGACAGGGGACAATCAGCCCCAGCATTTT.

The chain recombines TRBV6-2 or TRBV6-3 with TRBJ2-5, with D possibly being TRBD1 (6 bases). This CDR3 comprises 14 residues. Trimming removed 5 bases at V and 4 bases at J, with 14 bases between. Germline assignment: CDR1 MNHEY and CDR2 SVGEGT. The CDR3: CASSTQGWLETQYF. For the CDR3, the DNA is TGTGCCAGCAGTACACAGGGTTGGCTAGAGACCCAGTACTTC.

This clone was counted only a few times. The V call is TRBV3-1 (or the pseudogene TRBV3-2), the J call TRBJ2-2; unclear D gene. The CDR3 covers 12 residues. Germline lookup yields CDR1 LGHDT and CDR2 YNNKEL (reference sequence). Trimming pared 1 base from V and 6 bases from J, leaving 3 bases between. This chain's CDR3 is CASSQVPGELFF. The CDR3 coding sequence is TGTGCCAGCAGCCAAGTCCCCGGGGAGCTGTTTTTT.

The genes are TRBV14 and TRBJ2-3, with 7 bases aligning to TRBD2. CDR3 size: 15 residues. Unmatched junction bases numbered 9, after V lost 4 bases and J lost 5 bases. The germline V gene encodes CDR1 SGHDN and CDR2 FVKESK. CDR3 coding DNA: TGTGCCAGCAGCCTCTTAGGTCCGGGAGGAGATACGCAGTATTTT. Encoded protein: CASSLLGPGGDTQYF.

This sequence joins TRBV15 and TRBJ2-2, with D hard to call. Germline assignment: CDR1 LNHNV and CDR2 YYDKDF (reference sequence). V lost 0 bases and J 0 bases, leaving 11 bases between the germline ends. The CDR3 extends over 17 amino acids. In DNA, the CDR3 is TGTGCCACCAGCAGAGATCCGGCGGATACGAACACCGGGGAGCTGTTTTTT. Its translation: CATSRDPADTNTGELFF. Looking up the rest from reference TRBV15 and TRBJ2-2 gives the full variable domain: DAMVIQNPRYQVTQFGKPVTLSCSQTLNHNVMYWYQQKSSQAPKLLFHYYDKDFNNEADTPDNFQSRRPNTSFCFLDIRSPGLGDTAMYLCATSRDPADTNTGELFFGEGSRLTVL.

The chain joins TRBV19 to TRBJ2-7; D tentatively reads TRBD1 or TRBD2 (5 bases each). CDR3 size: 16 residues. Per germline, CDR1 LNHDA and CDR2 SQIVND (reference sequence). Trimming removed 5 bases at V and 2 bases at J, with 19 bases between. The CDR3 region is CASSALQAGSTYEQYF. The CDR3 nucleotides are TGTGCCAGTAGTGCCCTCCAGGCAGGGAGTACCTACGAGCAGTACTTC.

This clone has only one observation. V is TRBV7-9 and J is TRBJ1-4, with a possible D match to TRBD1 (5 bases). Germline V gene sequence: CDR1 SEHNR, CDR2 FQNEAQ (reference sequence). V was pared by 4 bases and J by 7 bases, with 10 bases between. The CDR3 spans 13 residues. DNA of the CDR3: TGTGCCAGCAGCTCGGTGGGGCTTGAAAAACTGTTTTTT. The encoded protein is CASSSVGLEKLFF. Combining the CDR3 with reference TRBV7-9 and TRBJ1-4 gives the whole variable domain DTGVSQNPRHKITKRGQNVTFRCDPISEHNRLYWYRQTLGQGPEFLTYFQNEAQLEKSRLLSDRFSAERPKGSFSTLEIQRTEQGDSAMYLCASSSVGLEKLFFGSGTQLSVL.

This rearrangement joins TRBV28 to TRBJ2-5, with 10 nucleotides matching TRBD1. V dropped 4 bases and J dropped 6; count of bases not matched to a gene: 2. This CDR3 region has 13 residues. The germline V gene has CDR1 MDHEN and CDR2 SYDVKM. In DNA form, the CDR3 reads TGTGCCAGCAGTTCGGGACAGGGGAAGACCCAGTACTTC. As protein: CASSSGQGKTQYF.

The CDR3 sequence is CASRTRDREKLFF. CDR3 nucleotide sequence: TGTGCCAGCAGAACCCGGGACAGGGAAAAACTGTTTTTT. The rearrangement links TRBV6-5 to TRBJ1-4; 8 positions match TRBD1. V lost 6 bases and J lost 8; bases outside the gene matches: 5. This CDR3 is 13 amino acids long. Per the germline V gene, CDR1 is MNHEY and CDR2 is SVGAGI.

V and J are TRBV5-1 and TRBJ2-6; no clear D gene. Germline loops: CDR1 SGHRS, CDR2 YFSETQ. V gave up 0 bases and J gave up 2 bases, with 6 bases separating them. This CDR3 comprises 15 residues. In nucleotides, the CDR3 is TGCGCCAGCAGCTTGGGCAGTACTGGGGCCAACGTCCTGACTTTC. Translating it yields CASSLGSTGANVLTF.

The rearrangement joins TRBV28 to TRBJ2-6, with 7 bases aligning to TRBD1. Germline V gene sequence: CDR1 MDHEN, CDR2 SYDVKM. V dropped 5 bases and J dropped 8; count of bases not matched to a gene: 3. This CDR3 contains 13 residues. In DNA form, the CDR3 reads TGTGCCAGCAGTCCACAGGGGCCCAACGTCCTGACTTTC. Its protein product is CASSPQGPNVLTF.

This chain links TRBV27 with TRBJ1-4, with a possible D match to TRBD1 (5 bases). V was trimmed by 2 bases and J by 10 bases, leaving 14 bases between them. The germline gives CDR1 MNHEY, CDR2 SMNVEV (reference sequence). CDR3 length: 14 amino acids. DNA for the CDR3: TGTGCCAGCAGTTTAACAGGTGTGAGGGGAAAACTGTTTTTT. This gives the protein CASSLTGVRGKLFF.

This rearrangement joins TRBV4-1 to TRBJ2-7; D unresolved. Germline CDR1 reads MGHRA; CDR2 reads YSYEKL. V shed 0 bases and J shed 2 bases, with 11 bases lying between them. There are 15 residues in the CDR3. The DNA of the CDR3 is TGCGCCAGCAGCCAAGATTGGGCTGAAACCTACGAGCAGTACTTC. This gives the protein CASSQDWAETYEQYF.

The chain uses TRBV7-7 and TRBJ2-2; 14 bases line up with TRBD2. Germline loops: CDR1 SSHAT, CDR2 FNYEAQ (reference sequence). This CDR3 contains 15 residues. CDR3 residues: CASAGTSGSSGELFF. CDR3 DNA: TGTGCTAGCGCCGGGACTAGCGGGAGTTCCGGGGAGCTGTTTTTT.

V gene TRBV7-8 combines with J gene TRBJ2-1; unclear D gene. The germline V gene encodes CDR1 SGHVS and CDR2 FQNEAQ. CDR3 size: 15 residues. The ends were cut back, 5 bases at V and 5 bases at J, with 16 bases in the middle. The CDR3 region has the DNA TGTGCCAGCAGCCCCCTCGGCAGAACCAACAATGAGCAGTTCTTC. This sequence encodes CASSPLGRTNNEQFF.

The chain couples TRBV28 to TRBJ2-4; D is uncertain. CDR1 is MDHEN, CDR2 SYDVKM, per germline. This CDR3 spans 13 amino acids. V was shortened by 2 bases and J by 5 bases, with 7 bases between the two germline ends. CDR3 in amino acids: CASSLISENIQYF. In nucleotides, the CDR3 is TGTGCCAGCAGTTTAATCAGCGAAAACATTCAGTACTTC.

The V call is TRBV2, the J call TRBJ2-2; no firm D call. Germline V gene data show CDR1 as SNHLY and CDR2 as FYNNEI. CDR3 length equals 16 residues. V was cut by 2 bases and J by 0 bases, with 10 bases left in between. As DNA, the CDR3 is TGTGCCAGCAGTGAAATGGGATTGGCGAACACCGGGGAGCTGTTTTTT. Translating gives CASSEMGLANTGELFF.

The V call is TRBV18, the J call TRBJ1-3, with 9 bases identical to TRBD1. Trimming cost V 5 bases and J 4 bases; bases outside gene matches: 6. The CDR3 has 15 amino acids. Germline V gene data show CDR1 as KGHSH and CDR2 as LQKENI. CDR3 DNA sequence: TGTGCCAGCTCATTTGGACAGGGGCAAGGAAACACCATATATTTT. Protein: CASSFGQGQGNTIYF.

V gene TRBV23-1 combines with J gene TRBJ2-1, with 10 bases aligning to TRBD1. TRBV23-1 is an ORF, with its function uncertain. J lost 6 bases, V lost 10 bases, and 9 bases had no gene match. This CDR3 contains 14 residues. This chain's CDR3 is CANPGQGIGNEQFF. CDR3 bases: TGCGCCAATCCGGGACAGGGGATTGGCAATGAGCAGTTCTTC.

Concerning this clone: At one boundary the junction diverges from the germline segment, which might be a read error. Here the CDR3 DNA reads TGTGCTAGCAGCCCCACCGGGACCCAAGAGACCCAGTACTTC. The encoded protein is CASSPTGTQETQYF. The chain uses TRBV7-7 and TRBJ2-5, with D possibly called TRBD1 or TRBD2 (5 bases each). The CDR3 length is 14 residues. Germline CDR1 SSHAT, CDR2 FNYEAQ (reference sequence).

This clone has more than one count but fewer than ten. The V and J genes are TRBV9 and TRBJ2-3, with D maybe TRBD2 (6 bases). Trimming pared 4 bases from V and 0 bases from J, leaving 12 bases between. The CDR3 extends over 15 amino acids. Per the germline V gene, CDR1 is SGDLS and CDR2 is YYNGEE. CDR3 region: CASSTGTWSTDTQYF. CDR3 in DNA: TGTGCCAGCAGCACCGGGACTTGGAGCACAGATACGCAGTATTTT.

V usage is TRBV5-1 and J usage is TRBJ2-5; D is perhaps TRBD2 (7 bases). Germline assignment: CDR1 SGHRS and CDR2 YFSETQ. Trimming cost V 4 bases and J 5 bases, with 18 bases left between them. The CDR3 has 15 residues. The CDR3 nucleotides read TGCGCCAGCAGCCCAGGGGCTAGCGGAGGGGAGACCCAGTACTTC. Its translation: CASSPGASGGETQYF.

This clone showed up just once. This chain links TRBV9 with TRBJ2-2, with 7 bases aligning to TRBD2. V lost 2 bases and J lost 1; bases outside the gene matches: 2. Germline V CDR1 and CDR2: SGDLS, YYNGEE. The CDR3 length is 15 residues. Here the CDR3 reads CASSVASGNTGELFF. DNA of the CDR3: TGTGCCAGCAGCGTGGCTAGCGGGAACACCGGGGAGCTGTTTTTT.

The chain employs TRBV7-8 and TRBJ2-2; the D call may be TRBD1 or TRBD2 (6 bases each). Germline lookup yields CDR1 SGHVS and CDR2 FQNEAQ. The V gene lost 7 bases and the J gene lost 5 bases, with 14 bases spanning the gap. The CDR3 contains 14 residues. CDR3 amino acids: CASKGGPGTGELFF. As DNA, the CDR3 is TGTGCCAGCAAGGGGGGTCCTGGGACCGGGGAGCTGTTTTTT.